These 12 T cell receptor beta chains share one sample of origin, sequenced in a study of blood T cell repertoires in COVID-19 (dated by TCRdb to 2020 to 2021). Libraries were prepared through the immunoSEQ multiplex PCR assay. The table was pulled from immuneACCESS by TCRdb, which kept in-frame rearrangements only. Such tables lose some clones; where checked, under half of the loss comes from unresolved V genes, and the rest has no known cause. In all, the sample holds some 97,000 clones, and roughly nine tenths of those were seen once. In total, the top ten clones hold 0.85% to 1% of the sample. Sequenced sample: peripheral blood. These receptors were obtained from a man aged 60 to 69 with acute or convalescent COVID-19.

The V gene is TRBV10-3, the J gene TRBJ2-2; 7 bases are a match to TRBD1. The J segment lost 4 bases and the V segment lost 4 bases, leaving 9 bases of the junction unmatched. Germline CDR1 and CDR2: ENHRY and SYGVKD. The CDR3 is 16 amino acids. Here the CDR3 DNA reads TGTGCCATCAGTGCCCCGAGGACAGGAAGCACCGGGGAGCTGTTTTTT. It specifies CAISAPRTGSTGELFF.

This clone was seen only once. V usage is TRBV24-1 and J usage is TRBJ2-1; D is undetermined. Trimming took off 1 base at V and 9 bases at J, with 9 bases between the two ends. Germline V CDR1 and CDR2: KGHDR, SFDVKD. This CDR3 region has 13 residues. CDR3 sequence (DNA): TGTGCCACCAGTGATTTCTGGGTAGCTGAGCAGTTCTTC. Encoded protein: CATSDFWVAEQFF.

The J gene is TRBJ2-1, the V gene TRBV24-1; 8 nucleotides agree with TRBD1. This CDR3 is 12 amino acids long. Germline trimming cut 10 bases from V and 7 bases from J; bases unmatched to any gene: 5. Germline-derived CDR1 and CDR2 are KGHDR and SFDVKD. This CDR3 reads CATETGANEQFF. CDR3 DNA: TGTGCCACTGAGACAGGGGCAAATGAGCAGTTCTTC.

V gene TRBV12-3 or TRBV12-4 combines with J gene TRBJ1-2; TRBD1 aligns across 8 bases. The CDR3 is made up of 13 amino acids. Trimming removed 5 bases from V and 8 bases from J; junction bases left unmatched: 7. CDR3 amino acids: CASSRTGLSGYTF. The CDR3, as DNA: TGTGCCAGCAGTCGGACAGGGCTAAGCGGCTACACCTTC.

V gene TRBV19 combines with J gene TRBJ1-2; 9 bases line up with TRBD1. This CDR3 has 15 amino acids. J was trimmed by 5 bases and V by 6 bases; bases with no gene match: 10. Germline values: CDR1 LNHDA, CDR2 SQIVND (reference sequence). The CDR3 loop is CASRGTGRMKYGYTF. CDR3 coding DNA: TGTGCCAGTAGGGGGACAGGGAGGATGAAGTATGGCTACACCTTC.

The chain's CDR3 is CASSLERYGGRLFNEQFF. The CDR3 nucleotides read TGTGCCAGCAGCTTAGAACGTTATGGCGGGAGGTTATTCAATGAGCAGTTCTTC. This chain connects TRBV7-8 to TRBJ2-1, with TRBD2 matching 8 bases. Trimming cost V 1 base and J 6 bases; bases outside gene matches: 14. This CDR3 has 18 amino acids. Germline assignment: CDR1 SGHVS and CDR2 FQNEAQ.

About this clone: Compared with germline, one end of the junction differs, possibly owing to a read error. The chain has TRBV4-1 and TRBJ1-5; the match to TRBD1 covers 7 bases. Germline V gene data show CDR1 as MGHRA and CDR2 as YSYEKL. The CDR3 is 15 residues long. Here the CDR3 reads CASRGMWGGNQPQHF. Here the CDR3 DNA reads TGCGCAAGCAGGGGGATGTGGGGAGGCAATCAGCCCCAGCATTTT.

This chain joins TRBV11-2 and TRBJ1-3; 7 positions match TRBD1. The J segment lost 4 bases and the V segment lost 7 bases, leaving 10 bases of the junction unmatched. The germline CDR1 and CDR2 sequences are SGHAT and FQNNGV. This CDR3 contains 15 residues. The CDR3 region has the DNA TGTGCCAGCACCCCGGCGGCAGGGGGAGGAAACACCATATATTTT. Amino acid sequence: CASTPAAGGGNTIYF.

V and J are TRBV9 and TRBJ2-1, with D maybe TRBD1 (5 bases). V was trimmed by 3 bases and J by 13 bases, leaving 14 bases between them. Germline V gene data show CDR1 as SGDLS and CDR2 as YYNGEE. The CDR3 is 12 residues long. In nucleotides, the CDR3 is TGTGCCAGCAGCGGGACACCGGGTTATCAGTTCTTC. Translation gives CASSGTPGYQFF.

The chain couples TRBV3-1 (or the pseudogene TRBV3-2) to TRBJ1-6; no firm D call. This CDR3 contains 13 residues. CDR1 is LGHDT and CDR2 is YNNKEL in the germline V gene (reference sequence). V was clipped by 1 base and J by 10 bases, with 8 bases between them. This CDR3 reads CASSQVSESPLHF. For the CDR3, the DNA is TGTGCCAGCAGCCAAGTATCGGAGTCACCCCTCCACTTT.

A few counts support this clone. V is TRBV4-1 and J is TRBJ2-1; the D gene is possibly TRBD1 (6 bases). This CDR3 has 17 amino acids. Trimming stripped 0 bases from V and 2 bases from J, with 14 bases between. The germline CDR1 and CDR2 sequences are MGHRA and YSYEKL. CDR3 sequence (DNA): TGCGCCAGCAGCCAAGATTTGTGGGGGCAGCCCTACAATGAGCAGTTCTTC. Translated: CASSQDLWGQPYNEQFF.

The count of this clone is one. This rearrangement joins TRBV14 to TRBJ2-3; possibly TRBD1 for D (5 bases). Per germline, CDR1 SGHDN and CDR2 FVKESK. The CDR3 extends over 15 amino acids. V was shortened by 4 bases and J by 2 bases, with 13 bases between the two germline ends. The CDR3 loop is CASSPPAGLTDTQYF. DNA of the CDR3: TGTGCCAGCAGCCCACCTGCAGGGCTCACAGATACGCAGTATTTT.